This is a list of T cell receptor beta chains from one sample in a study of siplizumab effects on memory and regulatory T cells. The assay was immunoSEQ multiplex PCR, and TCRdb's table has in-frame clones only and misses some. The top ten clones hold under 2% of a sample with about 82,000 clones, roughly 87% of them seen once. The sample taken for sequencing was Tregs sorted from blood. The receptors were gathered from a human donor in good health. The CDR3 runs from the conserved cysteine through the conserved F or W. D genes are given only for firm matches. Clone size is not always given. Where it is, it says once, few, many or a class for expanded clones.

size: NA; V: TRBV5-1; length: 16; D: NA; J: TRBJ2-5; DNA: TGCGCCAGCAGCTCCAGGGGGGGCGGGCTCTGGGAGACCCAGTACTTC; CDR3: CASSSRGGGLWETQYF
size: NA; V: TRBV7-6; length: 15; D: NA; J: TRBJ2-7; DNA: TGTGCCAGCAGCTTCCACCCCCAGGGTTGGGAAGGGCAGTACTTC; CDR3: CASSFHPQGWEGQYF
size: NA; V: TRBV4-2; length: 12; D: NA; J: TRBJ2-1; DNA: TGTGCCAGCAGCCAAGAGGTGAGTGAGCAGTTCTTC; CDR3: CASSQEVSEQFF
size: NA; V: TRBV10-3; length: 15; D: TRBD2; J: TRBJ2-3; DNA: TGTGCCATCAGAAAGACTAGCGGGGTCACAGATACGCAGTATTTT; CDR3: CAIRKTSGVTDTQYF
size: NA; V: TRBV28; length: 14; D: TRBD1; J: TRBJ1-6; DNA: TGTGCCAGCAGTTACGACAGGGGCAATTCACCCCTCCACTTT; CDR3: CASSYDRGNSPLHF
size: NA; V: TRBV5-1; length: 13; D: NA; J: TRBJ1-5; DNA: TGCGCCAGCAGCTTGGGGGAAAATCAGCCCCAGCATTTT; CDR3: CASSLGENQPQHF
size: NA; V: TRBV2; length: 15; D: NA; J: TRBJ2-3; DNA: TGTGCCAGCACCCGGACCGGCAGCGGCACAGATACGCAGTATTTT; CDR3: CASTRTGSGTDTQYF
size: NA; V: TRBV5-4; length: 12; D: NA; J: TRBJ2-5; DNA: TGTGCCAGCAGCTACGAGAGGGAGACCCAGTACTTC; CDR3: CASSYERETQYF
size: NA; V: TRBV10-2; length: 16; D: TRBD2; J: TRBJ2-5; DNA: TGCGCCAGCAGTGAGTCGAAGGGACTAGCGGGTCCTACCCAGTACTTC; CDR3: CASSESKGLAGPTQYF
size: NA; V: TRBV6-4; length: 15; D: NA; J: TRBJ2-3; DNA: TGTGCCAGCAGTGACTCGCCAGGGGGGGCAGATACGCAGTATTTT; CDR3: CASSDSPGGADTQYF
size: once; V: TRBV19; length: 13; D: NA; J: TRBJ1-1; DNA: TGTGCCAGTAGGCCCCTGGGCCACACTGAAGCTTTCTTT; CDR3: CASRPLGHTEAFF
size: NA; V: TRBV11-1; length: 14; D: TRBD2; J: TRBJ2-1; DNA: TGTGCCAGCAGCCCCTTCACTAGCGACAATGAGCAGTTCTTC; CDR3: CASSPFTSDNEQFF
size: NA; V: TRBV5-4; length: 17; D: TRBD2; J: TRBJ2-3; DNA: TGTGCCAGCAGCTTGGGGCGACTAGCGGCGCGCACAGATACGCAGTATTTT; CDR3: CASSLGRLAARTDTQYF
size: NA; V: TRBV29-1; length: 12; D: NA; J: TRBJ2-3; DNA: TGCAGCGTTGTAGGGTCATTGGATACGCAGTATTTT; CDR3: CSVVGSLDTQYF
size: NA; V: TRBV9; length: 12; D: NA; J: TRBJ2-7; DNA: TGTGCCAGCAGCGCTTCAGGGGACGAGCAGTACTTC; CDR3: CASSASGDEQYF
size: NA; V: TRBV27; length: 15; D: NA; J: TRBJ2-5; DNA: TGTGCCAGCAGGGGTAAACGGACGTCCCAAGAGACCCAGTACTTC; CDR3: CASRGKRTSQETQYF
size: NA; V: TRBV6-5; length: 15; D: TRBD1; J: TRBJ1-3; DNA: TGTGCCAGCAGTTACTTGACAGGGGCTGGAAACACCATATATTTT; CDR3: CASSYLTGAGNTIYF
size: NA; V: TRBV10-3; length: 18; D: NA; J: TRBJ1-4; DNA: TGTGCCATCAGTGAGTCATGGCGGGTGGATGCAACTAATGAAAAACTGTTTTTT; CDR3: CAISESWRVDATNEKLFF
size: NA; V: TRBV12-5; length: 13; D: NA; J: TRBJ1-2; DNA: TGTGCTAGTGGTTTGACATCAGGATATGGCTACACCTTC; CDR3: CASGLTSGYGYTF
size: NA; V: TRBV19; length: 16; D: TRBD1; J: TRBJ1-2; DNA: TGTGCCAGTAGTATACAGGGGGCCTTAGCTAACTATGGCTACACCTTC; CDR3: CASSIQGALANYGYTF
size: NA; V: TRBV27; length: 14; D: NA; J: TRBJ2-7; DNA: TGTGCCAGCAGTTGGGGCGGGGGCACGGGAGAGCAGTACTTC; CDR3: CASSWGGGTGEQYF
size: NA; V: TRBV18; length: 13; D: NA; J: TRBJ1-1; DNA: TGTGCCAGCTCACCGGAAAGGGGGACTGAAGCTTTCTTT; CDR3: CASSPERGTEAFF
size: NA; V: TRBV4-3; length: 16; D: TRBD2; J: TRBJ2-1; DNA: TGCGCCAGCAGCCAAGGGGCTAGCGGGGGGCCCAATGAGCAGTTCTTC; CDR3: CASSQGASGGPNEQFF